The next 28 T cell receptor beta chains were all read from a single sample in a study of post-analysis software for immune sequencing data. No antigen has been identified for these receptors. Study-wide findings and caveats: The five TRBV segments detected at higher frequency in patients than in controls included TRBV5-6, TRBV5-1 and TRBV20-1.

The authors incorporated unique molecular identifiers into the TCR beta cDNA libraries. Using its own MiXCR run on the PCR reads, TCRdb lists one record per CDR3 protein. Of approximately 360,000 distinct CDR3 sequences in the sample, 30% to 45% were seen once. The sequenced sample was blood. The receptors derive from a girl between 5 and 17 years old with multiple sclerosis.

The chain has TRBV20-1 and TRBJ1-2; maybe TRBD1 (6 bases). Germline V gene lookup returns CDR1 DFQATT and CDR2 SNEGSKA (reference sequence). Trimming removed 3 bases from V and 4 bases from J, with 12 bases in between. The CDR3 has 13 residues. CDR3 protein: CSARPTGLYGYTF. The CDR3 nucleotides are TGCAGTGCTAGGCCGACAGGACTCTATGGCTACACCTTC.

This chain uses TRBV27 with TRBJ2-1, with 10 positions matching TRBD2. CDR1 is MNHEY, CDR2 SMNVEV, per germline (reference sequence). This CDR3 spans 15 amino acids. The ends lost 4 bases at V and 6 bases at J; junction bases unmatched: 6. DNA for the CDR3: TGTGCCAGCAGTTCTTTAGCGGGGGGAATCAATGAGCAGTTCTTC. It encodes CASSSLAGGINEQFF.

This clonotype was detected once. This chain joins TRBV6-5 and TRBJ2-7; 7 bases map to TRBD2. Matching the DNA end better, TRBJ2-5 makes the J call doubtful. Per germline, CDR1 MNHEY and CDR2 SVGAGI. This CDR3 is 15 amino acids long. The CDR3 loop is CASSLRASGRETQYF. The CDR3, as DNA: TGTGCCAGCAGCTTACGGGCTAGCGGACGAGAGACCCAGTACTTC.

Only one count was recorded for this clonotype. J is TRBJ1-5 and V is TRBV7-2; D is ambiguous. Germline assignment: CDR1 SGHTA and CDR2 FQGNSA. The CDR3 is 13 amino acids. The V end lost 3 bases, the J end lost 3 bases, and 6 bases lay between the germline ends. The CDR3 region is CASSFVDNQPQHF. The DNA of the CDR3 is TGTGCCAGCAGCTTTGTGGACAATCAGCCCCAGCATTTT. The full variable domain, rest sourced from reference TRBV7-2 and TRBJ1-5, is GAGVSQSPSNKVTEKGKDVELRCDPISGHTALYWYRQSLGQGLEFLIYFQGNSAPDKSGLPSDRFSAERTGGSVSTLTIQRTQQEDSAVYLCASSFVDNQPQHFGDGTRLSIL.

The V and J genes are TRBV4-3 and TRBJ2-1, with D possibly being TRBD1 (6 bases). V lost 0 bases, J lost 0 bases, and 6 bases lay in between. CDR1 is LGHNA and CDR2 is YSLEER in the germline V gene. This CDR3 contains 15 residues. The chain's CDR3 is CASSQETGSYNEQFF. CDR3 DNA sequence: TGCGCCAGCAGCCAAGAGACAGGCTCCTACAATGAGCAGTTCTTC.

The gene calls are TRBV12-3 or TRBV12-4 and TRBJ2-7; either TRBD1 or TRBD2 may supply D (5 bases each). V was cut by 5 bases and J by 4 bases, with 12 bases left in between. This CDR3 region has 13 residues. CDR3 amino acids: CASSTGPIYEQYF. CDR3 nucleotide sequence: TGTGCCAGCAGTACGGGGCCGATTTACGAGCAGTACTTC.

The J gene is TRBJ2-3, the V gene TRBV27; D unresolved. The length of the CDR3 is 14 residues. Trimming shortened V by 2 bases and J by 2 bases, and 8 bases separated the two germline ends. Germline V gives CDR1 MNHEY, CDR2 SMNVEV (reference sequence). CDR3 bases: TGTGCCAGCAGTTTAACAGTGCCCACAGATACGCAGTATTTT. It encodes CASSLTVPTDTQYF.

V is TRBV20-1 and J is TRBJ2-3, with D perhaps TRBD2 (6 bases). Germline assignment: CDR1 DFQATT and CDR2 SNEGSKA (reference sequence). V was cut by 3 bases and J by 2 bases, with 18 bases left in between. The CDR3 contains 16 residues. Here the CDR3 DNA reads TGCAGTGCTAGTATCCCCTGGGACTTATCCACAGATACGCAGTATTTT. Translation gives CSASIPWDLSTDTQYF.

V usage is TRBV12-3 or TRBV12-4 and J usage is TRBJ2-3; TRBD2 aligns across 7 bases. This CDR3 is built from 13 residues. V dropped 2 bases and J dropped 11; count of bases not matched to a gene: 7. In DNA form, the CDR3 reads TGTGCCAGCAGTTTAAAACTAGCGCTTCTGCAGTATTTT. Residues: CASSLKLALLQYF.

This sequence joins TRBV11-1 and TRBJ1-1; D remains unclear. Germline CDR1 reads SGHAT; CDR2 reads FQDESV (reference sequence). The CDR3 contains 13 residues. Trimming took 5 bases from V and 1 from J, leaving 8 bases between them. The CDR3 nucleotides are TGTGCCAGCAGCGCTGCAGCGAACACTGAAGCTTTCTTT. Its protein is CASSAAANTEAFF.

The chain uses TRBV4-3 and TRBJ1-1, with a possible D match to TRBD1 (5 bases). Trimming removed 0 bases at V and 11 bases at J, with 16 bases between. The V gene's germline CDR1 is LGHNA and CDR2 YSLEER. The CDR3 spans 14 residues. The CDR3 DNA reads as TGCGCCAGCAGCCAAGAGCAGGGAGACTTAGCGGCTTTCTTT. Amino acids: CASSQEQGDLAAFF.

This clonotype occurred a few times. The V gene is TRBV12-3 or TRBV12-4, the J gene TRBJ2-3, with TRBD1 identical over 10 bases. This CDR3 region has 15 residues. Trimming cost V 4 bases and J 5 bases; bases outside gene matches: 6. The CDR3 spells CASSSPGQGIDTQYF. The CDR3 region has the DNA TGTGCCAGCAGTTCTCCGGGACAGGGGATAGATACGCAGTATTTT.

The rearrangement links TRBV2 to TRBJ2-1; 11 nucleotides line up with TRBD1. The CDR3 is 14 residues long. From germline, CDR1 is SNHLY and CDR2 FYNNEI. The junction had 8 bases not matched to a gene; V was cut back by 8 bases and J by 8 bases. The CDR3 is CASPRGQGGDEQFF. The CDR3 nucleotides are TGTGCCAGCCCGAGGGGACAGGGGGGAGATGAGCAGTTCTTC.

This clonotype came up a few times. The J gene is TRBJ2-7, the V gene TRBV29-1; 8 nucleotides match TRBD1. The CDR3 extends over 13 amino acids. Germline loops: CDR1 SQVTM, CDR2 ANQGSEA. V was pared by 1 base and J by 2 bases, with 1 base of the junction left unmatched. The DNA of the CDR3 is TGCAGCGTTGAAGGACAGGGGCCCTACGAGCAGTACTTC. It specifies CSVEGQGPYEQYF.

The gene calls are TRBV24-1 and TRBJ2-7, with D perhaps given as TRBD1 or TRBD2 (5 bases each). V was cut by 12 bases and J by 0 bases, with 23 bases left in between. The CDR3 spans 16 residues. Germline CDR1 reads KGHDR; CDR2 reads SFDVKD. This CDR3 reads CASGRSGGGHSYEQYF. CDR3 in DNA: TGTGCCTCGGGGAGAAGCGGTGGGGGTCACTCCTACGAGCAGTACTTC.

The chain has TRBV6-1 and TRBJ2-1, with D perhaps assigned TRBD1 or TRBD2 (5 bases each). This CDR3 region has 17 residues. The germline CDR1 and CDR2 sequences are MNHNS and SASEGT. V was trimmed by 3 bases and J by 2 bases, leaving 17 bases between them. CDR3 bases: TGTGCCAGCAGTGACGCCTGGGACCGAAGTGCCTACAATGAGCAGTTCTTC. It yields the protein CASSDAWDRSAYNEQFF.

CDR3 nucleotide sequence: TGTGCCAGCAGTTCCGGCTCCGTAGGAGCAGATACGCAGTATTTT. Translation: CASSSGSVGADTQYF. The chain carries TRBV12-3 or TRBV12-4 and TRBJ2-3, with no clear D. Trimming cost V 4 bases and J 4 bases, with 15 bases left between them. The CDR3 consists of 15 residues.

The rearrangement uses TRBV11-2 and TRBJ2-7, with D possibly TRBD1 on 6 matching bases. The CDR3 loop spans 12 amino acids. Germline V lookup: CDR1 SGHAT, CDR2 FQNNGV. V was trimmed by 7 bases and J by 2 bases, leaving 9 bases between them. This CDR3 is CASIGQTYEQYF. For the CDR3, the DNA is TGTGCCAGCATCGGACAGACCTACGAGCAGTACTTC. Looking up the rest from reference TRBV11-2 and TRBJ2-7 gives the full variable domain: EAGVAQSPRYKIIEKRQSVAFWCNPISGHATLYWYQQILGQGPKLLIQFQNNGVVDDSQLPKDRFSAERLKGVDSTLKIQPAKLEDSAVYLCASIGQTYEQYFGPGTRLTVT.

V gene TRBV13 combines with J gene TRBJ1-2, with D maybe TRBD1 (6 bases). The CDR3 length is 15 residues. V lost 1 base, J lost 5 bases, and 14 bases lay in between. The germline V gene encodes CDR1 PRHDT and CDR2 FYEKMQ (reference sequence). As DNA, the CDR3 is TGTGCCAGCAGCTTAGCGGACAGTAGCGGGTATGGCTACACCTTC. Amino acids: CASSLADSSGYGYTF.

V usage is TRBV20-1 and J usage is TRBJ2-3, with D hard to call. The CDR3 totals 13 residues. The V and J ends lost 6 bases and 0 bases respectively, with 10 bases between them. The germline V gene has CDR1 DFQATT and CDR2 SNEGSKA (reference sequence). For the CDR3, the DNA is TGCAGTGCACCAGTGGGGAGCACAGATACGCAGTATTTT. Translation gives CSAPVGSTDTQYF.

This clonotype was seen only a few times. The chain joins TRBV6-5 to TRBJ1-6; D uncertain. CDR1 MNHEY and CDR2 SVGAGI come from the germline V gene. CDR3 length: 15 amino acids. Trimming left V 4 bases short and J 4 bases short, with 11 bases between. The CDR3 loop is CASSSSGPYNSPLHF. In DNA form, the CDR3 reads TGTGCCAGCAGTTCATCTGGGCCTTATAATTCACCCCTCCACTTT.

This clonotype was counted at least ten times. The chain is built from TRBV9 and TRBJ2-7; 9 bases are shared with TRBD2. The CDR3 is made up of 14 amino acids. V lost 4 bases, J lost 2 bases, and 4 bases stayed unmatched. The germline V gene has CDR1 SGDLS and CDR2 YYNGEE. CDR3 region: CASSRPSGAYEQYF. The DNA for the CDR3 is TGTGCCAGCAGCAGGCCTAGCGGGGCCTACGAGCAGTACTTC.

The chain uses TRBV7-8 and TRBJ2-4; the match to TRBD2 covers 10 bases. CDR3 size: 18 residues. Germline V CDR1 and CDR2: SGHVS, FQNEAQ. Trimming removed 3 bases from V and 0 bases from J; junction bases left unmatched: 8. CDR3 sequence (DNA): TGTGCCAGCAGCTTGGGGCTAGCGGGGGCGCAAGCCAAAAACATTCAGTACTTC. It codes for CASSLGLAGAQAKNIQYF.

This clonotype was counted a few times. V gene TRBV6-2 or TRBV6-3 combines with J gene TRBJ2-1; maybe TRBD2 (6 bases). V dropped 5 bases and J dropped 9 bases, with 17 bases sitting between them. Germline V gene lookup returns CDR1 MNHEY and CDR2 SVGEGT. The CDR3 spans 14 residues. CDR3 sequence (DNA): TGTGCCAGCAGTCTCAGCGGGTTACGGGGTGAGCAGTTCTTC. Translating it yields CASSLSGLRGEQFF.

The chain uses TRBV20-1 and TRBJ1-2; D may be TRBD1 (5 bases). From germline, CDR1 is DFQATT and CDR2 SNEGSKA (reference sequence). V was shortened by 1 base and J by 3 bases, with 12 bases between the two germline ends. CDR3 size: 14 residues. The CDR3 protein is CSARGDQGDYGYTF. The DNA for the CDR3 is TGCAGTGCTAGAGGAGATCAGGGTGACTATGGCTACACCTTC.

This clonotype was detected many times. This chain uses TRBV4-2 with TRBJ2-1; TRBD2 matches 10 bases. After removal of 1 base from V and 6 bases from J, the junction contained 3 bases not matched to a gene. Germline V gives CDR1 LGHNA, CDR2 YNFKEQ. This CDR3 region has 15 residues. CDR3 sequence reads: CASSQAAGGPNEQFF. CDR3 bases: TGTGCCAGCAGCCAAGCAGCGGGGGGGCCCAATGAGCAGTTCTTC.

The gene calls are TRBV7-8 and TRBJ2-2; 7 bases are a match to TRBD2. Germline values: CDR1 SGHVS, CDR2 FQNEAQ. J gave up 3 bases and V 3 bases, and 4 bases lay outside the gene matches. The CDR3 sequence is 15 residues long. The DNA for the CDR3 is TGTGCCAGCAGCTTGGGGGGGTCGGACACCGGGGAGCTGTTTTTT. It codes for CASSLGGSDTGELFF. Based on the CDR3 plus reference TRBV7-8 and TRBJ2-2, the full variable domain is GAGVSQSPRYKVAKRGQDVALRCDPISGHVSLFWYQQALGQGPEFLTYFQNEAQLDKSGLPSDRFFAERPEGSVSTLKIQRTQQEDSAVYLCASSLGGSDTGELFFGEGSRLTVL.

This clonotype has a handful of counts. The chain carries TRBV6-5 and TRBJ2-1; 9 nucleotides line up with TRBD1. Germline-derived CDR1 and CDR2 are MNHEY and SVGAGI. The CDR3 has 17 amino acids. Unmatched junction bases numbered 10, after V lost 1 base and J lost 6 bases. The CDR3 nucleotides are TGTGCCAGCAGTTACTTCGACCGGGACAGGGAGGTCAATGAGCAGTTCTTC. Its translation is CASSYFDRDREVNEQFF.